The next 11 T cell receptor beta chains were all read from a single sample in a study of Graves' ophthalmopathy and Graves' hyperthyroidism (dated by TCRdb to 2017 to 2018). TCRdb records Illumina HiSeq 2000 as the sequencer. For repertoire sequencing, the TCR beta CDR3 regions were amplified from RNA transcripts. The first round of RT-PCR was done with HTBI primers and the Qiagen OneStep RT-PCR kit, and was followed by a second round of multiplex PCR, then size selection and purification. TCRdb's own reprocessing of the public reads used fastp at Q25 and MiXCR and kept productive beta chains. Each entry is one CDR3 protein sequence, shown with its most common DNA and genes. The sample yields 740,000 or so distinct CDR3 sequences; approximately 40% were counted once. Roughly 46% of the sample goes to the ten largest clones. Specimen: peripheral blood. These receptors all come from an adult man with Graves' ophthalmopathy.

This clonotype was counted a few times. V is TRBV5-8 and J is TRBJ1-2, with D possibly TRBD1 on 6 matching bases. The CDR3 runs to 14 residues. The germline V gene has CDR1 SGHTS and CDR2 YDEGEE. The germline V and J ends were trimmed by 5 bases and 7 bases, with 18 bases remaining between them. CDR3 protein: CASSYDRWAAGYTF. As DNA, the CDR3 is TGTGCCAGCAGTTACGACAGGTGGGCGGCTGGCTACACCTTC.

Only one count was recorded for this clonotype. The rearrangement uses TRBV29-1 and TRBJ1-1; tentatively, D is TRBD1 (6 bases). Germline V gives CDR1 SQVTM, CDR2 ANQGSEA. This CDR3 comprises 15 residues. The germline V and J ends were trimmed by 1 base and 4 bases, with 16 bases remaining between them. The CDR3 DNA sequence: TGCAGCGTTGAAGCCAAAGGGGGTCGGGCCACTGAAGCTTTCTTT. Amino acid sequence: CSVEAKGGRATEAFF. Based on the CDR3 plus reference TRBV29-1 and TRBJ1-1, the full variable domain is SAVISQKPSRDICQRGTSLTIQCQVDSQVTMMFWYRQQPGQSLTLIATANQGSEATYESGFVIDKFPISRPNLTFSTLTVSNMSPEDSSIYLCSVEAKGGRATEAFFGQGTRLTVV.

This clonotype was found many times. This rearrangement joins TRBV4-3 to TRBJ2-6; D may be TRBD1 or TRBD2 (5 bases each). Germline CDR1 reads LGHNA; CDR2 reads YSLEER. The V gene lost 4 bases and the J gene lost 0 bases, with 13 bases spanning the gap. The CDR3 contains 17 residues. CDR3 bases: TGCGCCAGCAGCCGGGACGGGAAGAGCTCTGGGGCCAACGTCCTGACTTTC. As protein: CASSRDGKSSGANVLTF.

There are many counts of this clonotype. The V and J genes are TRBV19 and TRBJ2-7; 8 positions agree with TRBD1. The J segment lost 2 bases and the V segment lost 8 bases, leaving 8 bases of the junction unmatched. The CDR3 extends over 14 amino acids. Germline V lookup: CDR1 LNHDA, CDR2 SQIVND (reference sequence). The CDR3 loop reads CASGPTGGAYEQYF. The CDR3 nucleotides are TGTGCCAGTGGGCCCACAGGGGGAGCCTACGAGCAGTACTTC. Full variable domain (outside the CDR3, taken from reference TRBV19 and TRBJ2-7): DGGITQSPKYLFRKEGQNVTLSCEQNLNHDAMYWYRQDPGQGLRLIYYSQIVNDFQKGDIAEGYSVSREKKESFPLTVTSAQKNPTAFYLCASGPTGGAYEQYFGPGTRLTVT.

The V gene is TRBV6-6, the J gene TRBJ1-5; D is possibly TRBD1 (5 bases). There are 14 residues in the CDR3. Looked up from germline, CDR1 is MNHNY and CDR2 is SVGAGI (reference sequence). V lost 4 bases and J lost 7, with 14 bases in between. For the CDR3, the DNA is TGTGCCAGCAGTTTATCAGGGCGTTGGCAGCCCCAGCATTTT. This sequence encodes CASSLSGRWQPQHF.

Only a few counts were recorded for this clonotype. The chain employs TRBV7-8 and TRBJ2-2; no firm D call. The CDR3 has 15 amino acids. V was cut by 0 bases and J by 7 bases, with 12 bases left in between. CDR1 and CDR2 from the germline V gene are SGHVS and FQNEAQ. CDR3 sequence reads: CASSLASSRNGELFF. CDR3 nucleotides: TGTGCCAGCAGCTTAGCGAGCTCTCGGAACGGGGAGCTGTTTTTT.

V gene TRBV25-1 combines with J gene TRBJ2-5; TRBD2 matches at 11 bases. Germline assignment: CDR1 MGHDK and CDR2 SYGVNS. The CDR3 extends over 16 amino acids. The trim removed 6 bases at V and 8 bases at J, leaving 14 bases unmatched. For the CDR3, the DNA is TGTGCCAGCAGCCAAGCGGGGAGGCTAGCGGGGGGCACCCAGTACTTC. Translated, it gives CASSQAGRLAGGTQYF.

This clonotype was counted between two and nine times. CDR3 DNA: TGTGCCAGCAGCTTAGGTCTGCAGGGAGGGGAGACCCAGTACTTC. Translation: CASSLGLQGGETQYF. The chain carries TRBV7-9 and TRBJ2-5; 7 bases are shared with TRBD2. CDR1 is SEHNR, CDR2 FQNEAQ, per germline (reference sequence). V was clipped by 1 base and J by 5 bases; unmatched bases: 7. There are 15 residues in the CDR3.

A note on this clonotype: A much larger clone differs from this one at a single base, so this may be a read error. As DNA, the CDR3 is TGCAGCGTTGAAGGGTCTTGGGACATGAACACTGAAGCTTTCTTT. This codes for CSVEGSWDMNTEAFF. V is TRBV29-1 and J is TRBJ1-1; D might be TRBD1 (6 bases). V lost 1 base and J lost 0, with 12 bases in between. Germline CDR1 SQVTM, CDR2 ANQGSEA. CDR3 length: 15 amino acids.

The CDR3 nucleotides are TGCAGTGCTAAGGGCGGTCCGTGGAATCAGCCCCAGCATTTT. Protein product: CSAKGGPWNQPQHF. The chain is built from TRBV20-1 and TRBJ1-5; no firm D call. V lost 4 bases and J lost 4, with 14 bases in between. CDR1 is DFQATT and CDR2 is SNEGSKA in the germline V gene (reference sequence). The CDR3 sequence is 14 residues long.

Regarding this clonotype: At one end, the junction sequence differs from germline, possibly due to a read error. This rearrangement joins TRBV11-1 to TRBJ2-5, with D possibly being TRBD1 (5 bases). Germline V gives CDR1 SGHAT, CDR2 FQDESV (reference sequence). This CDR3 contains 16 residues. CDR3 nucleotides: TGTGCCAGCGGCTTAGGGGCTAGTGATTACCAAGAGACCCAGTACTTC. Residues: CASGLGASDYQETQYF.